The clone carrying this T cell receptor (beta chain) was recorded many times. The antigen is unknown. Germline loops: CDR1 MNHNS, CDR2 SASEGT. With 5 bases clipped from V and 3 bases from J, the junction kept 11 bases outside the gene matches. This CDR3 spans 16 amino acids. This specimen comes from a study of T cell repertoires in cytomegalovirus infection. Study as a whole: Carrying CMV and the relevant HLA type showed in public TCR beta signatures. Findings and caveats of the study: HLA-C-restricted TCR beta clonotypes specific for CMV led the ex vivo response.

TCRdb re-called the reads through MiXCR, storing one row per CDR3 protein. The sample includes 490,000 or so distinct CDR3 sequences, about 11% seen only once; the top ten take roughly 10%. Specimen: PBMCs. This sequence joins TRBV6-1 and TRBJ1-2; 8 bases line up with TRBD1. This TCR derives from a human donor in good health (CMV status not recorded). Some clones in this sample may be carry-over from other donors' samples. CDR3 protein: CASSLSWTGRDYGYTF. The CDR3 DNA sequence: TGTGCCAGCAGTCTAAGTTGGACAGGGAGGGACTATGGCTACACCTTC.